The following is a TCR beta chain sequence with its context. The V gene's germline CDR1 is SGHVS and CDR2 FNYEAQ. There are 17 residues in the CDR3. The V and J ends lost 3 bases and 4 bases, in that order; junction bases with no gene match: 10. Sequencing was performed with immunoSEQ multiplex PCR; in TCRdb, only in-frame clones are kept and a portion is missing. The sample consists of 2 million to 2.5 million clones, under 95% of them appearing once. The data stem from a study of shared clonotypes between healthy human individuals. This TCR was recovered from a man in his late teens or twenties in good health. Some clones in this sample may be carry-over from other donors' samples. What was sequenced was naive CD4+ T cells from PBMCs. Sample subset: CD45RA+ positively selected. This chain connects TRBV7-6 to TRBJ2-3; TRBD2 matches at 10 bases. CDR3 loop: CASSLGGPSGSPDTQYF. CDR3 sequence (DNA): TGTGCCAGCAGCTTGGGGGGACCTAGCGGGAGCCCAGATACGCAGTATTTT. Filled out from reference TRBV7-6 and TRBJ2-3, the complete variable domain reads GAGVSQSPRYKVTKRGQDVALRCDPISGHVSLYWYRQALGQGPEFLTYFNYEAQQDKSGLPNDRFSAERPEGSISTLTIQRTEQRDSAMYRCASSLGGPSGSPDTQYFGPGTRLTVL.